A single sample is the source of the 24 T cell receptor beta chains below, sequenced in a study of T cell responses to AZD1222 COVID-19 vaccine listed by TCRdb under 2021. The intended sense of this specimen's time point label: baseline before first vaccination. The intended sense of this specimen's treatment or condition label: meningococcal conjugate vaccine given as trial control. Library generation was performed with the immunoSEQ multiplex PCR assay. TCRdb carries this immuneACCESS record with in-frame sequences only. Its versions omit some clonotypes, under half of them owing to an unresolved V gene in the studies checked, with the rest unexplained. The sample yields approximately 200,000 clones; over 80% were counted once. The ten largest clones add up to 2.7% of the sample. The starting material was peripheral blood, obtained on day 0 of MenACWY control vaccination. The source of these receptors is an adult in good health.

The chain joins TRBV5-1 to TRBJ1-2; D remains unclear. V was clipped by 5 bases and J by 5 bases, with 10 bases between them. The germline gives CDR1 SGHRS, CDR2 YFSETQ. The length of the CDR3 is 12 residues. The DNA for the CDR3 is TGCGCCAGCAGAGACACCAATTATGGCTACACCTTC. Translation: CASRDTNYGYTF.

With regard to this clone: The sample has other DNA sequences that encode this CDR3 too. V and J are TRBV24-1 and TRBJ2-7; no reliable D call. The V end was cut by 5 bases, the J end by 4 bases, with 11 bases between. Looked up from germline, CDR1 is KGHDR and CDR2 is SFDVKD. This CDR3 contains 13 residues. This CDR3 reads CATSAVDSYEQYF. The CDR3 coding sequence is TGTGCCACCAGTGCCGTAGACTCGTACGAGCAGTACTTC.

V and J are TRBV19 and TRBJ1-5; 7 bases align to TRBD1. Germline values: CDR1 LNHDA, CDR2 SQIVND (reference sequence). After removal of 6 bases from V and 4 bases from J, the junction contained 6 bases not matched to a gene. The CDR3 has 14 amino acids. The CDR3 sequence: CASSIGTENQPQHF. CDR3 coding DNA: TGTGCCAGTAGCATCGGGACAGAAAATCAGCCCCAGCATTTT.

This chain's CDR3 is CAISPRTGTGAFF. The DNA of the CDR3 is TGTGCCATCAGTCCCAGAACCGGGACAGGAGCTTTCTTT. The chain recombines TRBV10-3 with TRBJ1-1; 8 bases fit TRBD1. Trimming at V came to 5 bases and at J to 10 bases, leaving 9 bases not matched to a gene. The germline V gene encodes CDR1 ENHRY and CDR2 SYGVKD. The CDR3 is made up of 13 amino acids.

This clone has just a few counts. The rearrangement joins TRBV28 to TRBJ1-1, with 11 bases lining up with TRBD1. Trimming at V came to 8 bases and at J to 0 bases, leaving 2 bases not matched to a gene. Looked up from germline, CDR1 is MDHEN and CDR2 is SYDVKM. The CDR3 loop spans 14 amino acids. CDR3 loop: CASGQGALNTEAFF. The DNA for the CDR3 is TGTGCCAGCGGACAGGGGGCTCTGAACACTGAAGCTTTCTTT.

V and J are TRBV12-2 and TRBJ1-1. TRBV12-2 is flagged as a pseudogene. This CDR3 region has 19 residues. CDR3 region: CASRPNSSTRPASNTEAFF. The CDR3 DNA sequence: TGTGCAAGTCGCCCCAACAGCAGCACTAGACCGGCTTCGAACACTGAAGCTTTCTTT.

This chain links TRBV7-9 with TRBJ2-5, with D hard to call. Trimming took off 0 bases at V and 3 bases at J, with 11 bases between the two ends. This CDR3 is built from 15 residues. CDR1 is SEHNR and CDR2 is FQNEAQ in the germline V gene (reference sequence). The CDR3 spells CASSLALVEKETQYF. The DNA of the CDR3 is TGTGCCAGCAGCTTAGCGCTGGTGGAAAAAGAGACCCAGTACTTC.

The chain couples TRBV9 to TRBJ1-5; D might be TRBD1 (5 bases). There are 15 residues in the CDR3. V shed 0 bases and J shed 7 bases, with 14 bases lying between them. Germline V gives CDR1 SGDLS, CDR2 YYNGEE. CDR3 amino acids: CASSVGGVEGQPQHF. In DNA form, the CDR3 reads TGTGCCAGCAGCGTAGGAGGGGTGGAAGGGCAGCCCCAGCATTTT.

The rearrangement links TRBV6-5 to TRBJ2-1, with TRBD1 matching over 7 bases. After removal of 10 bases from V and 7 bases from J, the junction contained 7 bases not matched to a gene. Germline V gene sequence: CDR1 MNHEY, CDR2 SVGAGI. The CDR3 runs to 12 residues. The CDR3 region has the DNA TGTGCCATCCAAATCAGGGGGAATGAGCAGTTCTTC. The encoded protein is CAIQIRGNEQFF.

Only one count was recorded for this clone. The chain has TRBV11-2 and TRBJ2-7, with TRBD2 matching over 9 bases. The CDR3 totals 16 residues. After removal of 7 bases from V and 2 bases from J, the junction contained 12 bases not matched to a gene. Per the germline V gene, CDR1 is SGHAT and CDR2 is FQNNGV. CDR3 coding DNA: TGTGCCAGCACCCCAGGGAGCGGGAGGATGACCTACGAGCAGTACTTC. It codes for CASTPGSGRMTYEQYF.

The DNA of the CDR3 is TGTGCCAGCAGCTTAGACGGGAGGAGCACAGATACGCAGTATTTT. This translates into CASSLDGRSTDTQYF. The chain recombines TRBV11-2 with TRBJ2-3, with TRBD2 matching over 7 bases. CDR3 length: 15 residues. In germline, CDR1 is SGHAT, CDR2 FQNNGV. The trim removed 0 bases at V and 0 bases at J, leaving 0 bases unmatched.

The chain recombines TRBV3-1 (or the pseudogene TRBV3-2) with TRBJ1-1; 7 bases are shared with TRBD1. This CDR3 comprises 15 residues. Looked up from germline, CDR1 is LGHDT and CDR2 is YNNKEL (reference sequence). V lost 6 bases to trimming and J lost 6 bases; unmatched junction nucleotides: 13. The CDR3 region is CASRHSDRVLSEAFF. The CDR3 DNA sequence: TGTGCCAGCAGACACTCTGACAGGGTGCTTTCTGAAGCTTTCTTT.

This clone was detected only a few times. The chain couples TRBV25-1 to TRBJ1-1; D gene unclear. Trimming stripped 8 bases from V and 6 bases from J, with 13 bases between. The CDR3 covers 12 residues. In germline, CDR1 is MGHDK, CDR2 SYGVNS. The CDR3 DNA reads TGTGCCAGCTCCCGGGTGGACGCTGAAGCTTTCTTT. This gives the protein CASSRVDAEAFF.

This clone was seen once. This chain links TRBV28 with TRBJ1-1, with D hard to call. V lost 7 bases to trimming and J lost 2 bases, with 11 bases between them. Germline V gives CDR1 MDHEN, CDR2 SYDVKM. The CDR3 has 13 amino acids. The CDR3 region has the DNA TGTGCCAGCATTCCGAGGATAAACACTGAAGCTTTCTTT. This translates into CASIPRINTEAFF.

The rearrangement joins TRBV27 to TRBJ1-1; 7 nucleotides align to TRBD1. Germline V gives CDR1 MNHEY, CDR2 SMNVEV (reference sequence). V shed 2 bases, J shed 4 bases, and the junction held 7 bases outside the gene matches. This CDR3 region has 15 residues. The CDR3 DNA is TGTGCCAGCAGTTTAGACTTGGCAGGGGGCACTGAAGCTTTCTTT. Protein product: CASSLDLAGGTEAFF.

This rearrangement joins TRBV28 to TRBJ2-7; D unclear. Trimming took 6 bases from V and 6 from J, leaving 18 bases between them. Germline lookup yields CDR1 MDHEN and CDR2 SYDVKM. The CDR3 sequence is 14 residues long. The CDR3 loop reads CASRTRASITEQYF. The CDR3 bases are TGTGCCAGCAGAACCCGGGCCTCCATAACCGAGCAGTACTTC.

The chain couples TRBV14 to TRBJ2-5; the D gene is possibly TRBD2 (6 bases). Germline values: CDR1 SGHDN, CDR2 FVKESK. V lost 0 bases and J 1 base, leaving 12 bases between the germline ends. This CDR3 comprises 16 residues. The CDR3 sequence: CASSQEWRGVQETQYF. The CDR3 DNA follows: TGTGCCAGCAGCCAAGAATGGCGGGGTGTCCAAGAGACCCAGTACTTC.

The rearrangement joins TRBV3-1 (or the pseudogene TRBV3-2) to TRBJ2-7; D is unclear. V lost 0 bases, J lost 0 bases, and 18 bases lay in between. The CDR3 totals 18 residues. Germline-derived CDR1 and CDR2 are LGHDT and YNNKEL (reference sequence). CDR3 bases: TGTGCCAGCAGCCAAGATCACCCTGACCGTAGGAGCTCCTACGAGCAGTACTTC. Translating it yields CASSQDHPDRRSSYEQYF.

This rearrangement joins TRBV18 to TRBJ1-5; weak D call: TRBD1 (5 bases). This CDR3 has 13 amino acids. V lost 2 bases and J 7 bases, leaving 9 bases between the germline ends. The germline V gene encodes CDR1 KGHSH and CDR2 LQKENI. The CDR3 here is CASSPEGRQPQHF. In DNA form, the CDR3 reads TGTGCCAGCTCACCAGAGGGGAGGCAGCCCCAGCATTTT.

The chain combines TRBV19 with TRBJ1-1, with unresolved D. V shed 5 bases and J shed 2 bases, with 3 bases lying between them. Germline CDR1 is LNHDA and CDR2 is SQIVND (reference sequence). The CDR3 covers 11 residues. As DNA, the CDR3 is TGTGCCAGTAGTCACAACACTGAAGCTTTCTTT. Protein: CASSHNTEAFF.

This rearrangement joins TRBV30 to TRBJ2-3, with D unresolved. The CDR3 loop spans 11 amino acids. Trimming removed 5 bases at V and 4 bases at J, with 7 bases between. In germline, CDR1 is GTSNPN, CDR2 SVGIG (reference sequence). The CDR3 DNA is TGTGCCTGGGCAGTGTCAGATACGCAGTATTTT. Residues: CAWAVSDTQYF.

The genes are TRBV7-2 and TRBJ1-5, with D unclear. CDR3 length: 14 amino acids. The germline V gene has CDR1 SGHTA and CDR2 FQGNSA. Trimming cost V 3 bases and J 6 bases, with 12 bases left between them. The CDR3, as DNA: TGTGCCAGCAGCTTCTCCCTATCGGGTCAGCCCCAGCATTTT. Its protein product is CASSFSLSGQPQHF.

CDR3 DNA sequence: TGTGCCAGCAAAACAGGGGCCAAAAACATTCAGTACTTC. Translating gives CASKTGAKNIQYF. The gene calls are TRBV6-5 and TRBJ2-4; the D gene is possibly TRBD1 (6 bases). V was pared by 7 bases and J by 1 base, with 8 bases between. The germline V gene encodes CDR1 MNHEY and CDR2 SVGAGI. CDR3 length: 13 amino acids.

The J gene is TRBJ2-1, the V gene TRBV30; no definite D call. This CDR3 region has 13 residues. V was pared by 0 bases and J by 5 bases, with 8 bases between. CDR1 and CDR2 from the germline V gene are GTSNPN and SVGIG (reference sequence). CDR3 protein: CAWSVDQNNEQFF. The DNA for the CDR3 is TGTGCCTGGAGTGTTGATCAGAACAATGAGCAGTTCTTC.